The present TCR beta chain was sequenced within a study of shared clonotypes between healthy human individuals. Terminally differentiated effector memory CD45RA+ cells were excluded by CCR7 positive selection of CD45RO-negative cells. The CDR3 contains 12 residues. V was shortened by 1 base and J by 4 bases, with 5 bases between the two germline ends. Germline CDR1 is LGHNA and CDR2 is YSLEER. The protocol was immunoSEQ multiplex PCR, while the TCRdb copy is restricted to in-frame clones and leaves out a portion. The sample records around 580,000 clones, about 98% being singletons. This TCR was recovered from a man under 40 in good health. Input material: naive CD8+ T cells sorted from blood. The chain links TRBV4-3 to TRBJ2-7, with D perhaps TRBD1 or TRBD2 (5 bases each). CDR3 loop: CASSQGGYEQYF. Here the CDR3 DNA reads TGCGCCAGCAGCCAAGGGGGGTACGAGCAGTACTTC.